These T cell receptor beta chains were read from a single sample in a study of patients and donors after allogeneic stem cell transplantation. TCRdb independently ran MiXCR on the RT-PCR reads; one entry per CDR3 protein. The sample contains about a million distinct CDR3 sequences, about 20% of which appear only once. Sequencing input: blood, either unsorted or a sorted T cell fraction (not recorded which). Receptors originate from a human donor who was either an allogeneic HSCT recipient or a stem cell or donor lymphocyte infusion donor (not recorded which). It is not recorded whose cells these are; they may come from a transplant donor. Each CDR3 is given with its conserved first and last residue. The order of the fields is V gene, D gene, J gene, clone size, CDR3 protein, CDR3 DNA. The D gene is left open where the match is weak. Not every row has a clone size; where given, it reads once, few, many or a size class.

v_gene: TRBV4-2
d_gene: .
j_gene: TRBJ1-1
abundance: .
CDR3aa: CASSQVRTKENTEAFF
CDR3nt: TGTGCCAGCAGCCAAGTCCGGACCAAAGAGAACACTGAAGCTTTCTTT

v_gene: TRBV11-2
d_gene: .
j_gene: TRBJ2-5
abundance: .
CDR3aa: CASSLIGFEETQYF
CDR3nt: TGTGCCAGCAGCTTAATAGGGTTCGAAGAGACCCAGTACTTC

v_gene: TRBV29-1
d_gene: .
j_gene: TRBJ1-3
abundance: few
CDR3aa: CSVENPRDGNTIYF
CDR3nt: TGCAGCGTTGAAAATCCCAGGGACGGAAACACCATATATTTT

v_gene: TRBV10-3
d_gene: .
j_gene: TRBJ2-2
abundance: .
CDR3aa: CAISRRDVGRGTTGELFF
CDR3nt: TGTGCCATCAGTCGGAGGGACGTGGGAAGGGGTACCACCGGGGAGCTGTTTTTT

v_gene: TRBV12-3/TRBV12-4
d_gene: TRBD2
j_gene: TRBJ2-1
abundance: .
CDR3aa: CASSLGSGGSYNEQFF
CDR3nt: TGTGCCAGCAGTTTGGGCAGCGGGGGCTCCTACAATGAGCAGTTCTTC

v_gene: TRBV6-2/TRBV6-3
d_gene: .
j_gene: TRBJ2-3
abundance: few
CDR3aa: CASSPAGTGSTDTQYF
CDR3nt: TGTGCCAGCAGCCCCGCCGGGACTGGGAGCACAGATACGCAGTATTTT

v_gene: TRBV6-2/TRBV6-3
d_gene: TRBD2
j_gene: TRBJ2-2
abundance: few
CDR3aa: CASGVPGLAGAASNTGELFF
CDR3nt: TGTGCCAGCGGGGTTCCGGGACTAGCGGGGGCAGCCTCGAACACCGGGGAGCTGTTTTTT

v_gene: TRBV15
d_gene: .
j_gene: TRBJ2-3
abundance: .
CDR3aa: CATSRDIADTQYF
CDR3nt: TGTGCCACCAGCAGAGATATAGCAGATACGCAGTATTTT

v_gene: TRBV12-5
d_gene: .
j_gene: TRBJ2-2
abundance: .
CDR3aa: CASTPTGNTGELFF
CDR3nt: TGTGCTAGTACACCAACAGGGAACACCGGGGAGCTGTTTTTT

v_gene: TRBV28
d_gene: TRBD1
j_gene: TRBJ2-7
abundance: few
CDR3aa: CASRGSGTGPYEQYF
CDR3nt: TGTGCCAGCCGAGGTTCCGGGACAGGACCCTACGAGCAGTACTTC

v_gene: TRBV29-1
d_gene: .
j_gene: TRBJ2-1
abundance: few
CDR3aa: CSVETSNEQFF
CDR3nt: TGCAGCGTTGAGACCAGCAATGAGCAGTTCTTC

v_gene: TRBV9
d_gene: .
j_gene: TRBJ2-1
abundance: .
CDR3aa: CASSAPGWNEQFF
CDR3nt: TGTGCCAGCAGCGCCCCGGGGTGGAATGAGCAGTTCTTC

v_gene: TRBV5-1
d_gene: .
j_gene: TRBJ2-7
abundance: few
CDR3aa: CASSLDWRGEQYF
CDR3nt: TGCGCCAGCAGCTTGGATTGGCGCGGGGAGCAGTACTTC

v_gene: TRBV7-9
d_gene: TRBD1
j_gene: TRBJ2-5
abundance: .
CDR3aa: CASSLPRTGQETQYF
CDR3nt: TGTGCCAGCAGCTTACCGAGGACAGGGCAAGAGACCCAGTACTTC

v_gene: TRBV12-3/TRBV12-4
d_gene: TRBD1
j_gene: TRBJ2-4
abundance: many
CDR3aa: CASSQRQGRKNIQYF
CDR3nt: TGTGCCAGCAGCCAAAGACAGGGGCGAAAAAACATTCAGTACTTC

v_gene: TRBV5-1
d_gene: .
j_gene: TRBJ2-7
abundance: many
CDR3aa: CASSLGQLNEQYF
CDR3nt: TGCGCCAGCAGCTTGGGACAGTTGAACGAGCAGTACTTC

v_gene: TRBV29-1
d_gene: TRBD2
j_gene: TRBJ2-3
abundance: .
CDR3aa: CSVEVLAGASLTDTQYF
CDR3nt: TGCAGCGTTGAGGTACTAGCGGGGGCCTCTCTCACAGATACGCAGTATTTT

v_gene: TRBV9
d_gene: .
j_gene: TRBJ2-7
abundance: .
CDR3aa: CASSASSAGYEQYF
CDR3nt: TGTGCCAGCAGCGCTTCTTCCGCGGGGTACGAGCAGTACTTC

v_gene: TRBV6-2/TRBV6-3
d_gene: .
j_gene: TRBJ1-2
abundance: .
CDR3aa: CASCREGNYGYTF
CDR3nt: TGTGCCAGCTGCAGGGAAGGCAACTATGGCTACACCTTC

v_gene: TRBV24-1
d_gene: .
j_gene: TRBJ2-3
abundance: .
CDR3aa: CATSDSTRRYRHF
CDR3nt: TGTGCCACCAGTGATTCCACTAGAAGGTACAGGCATTTT

v_gene: TRBV2
d_gene: .
j_gene: TRBJ2-2
abundance: .
CDR3aa: CASRAGQLTGELFF
CDR3nt: TGTGCCAGCAGGGCGGGACAGCTCACCGGGGAGCTGTTTTTT

v_gene: TRBV3-1
d_gene: .
j_gene: TRBJ2-3
abundance: .
CDR3aa: CASSQGQLDTQYF
CDR3nt: TGTGCCAGCAGCCAAGGACAGTTAGATACGCAGTATTTT

v_gene: TRBV29-1
d_gene: .
j_gene: TRBJ1-2
abundance: few
CDR3aa: CSVDRDADYDYTF
CDR3nt: TGCAGCGTTGACCGGGACGCAGACTATGACTACACCTTC

v_gene: TRBV4-2
d_gene: TRBD1
j_gene: TRBJ2-4
abundance: once
CDR3aa: CASSQDRTGGDDIQYF
CDR3nt: TGTGCCAGCAGCCAAGACAGGACAGGGGGCGATGACATTCAGTACTTC

v_gene: TRBV6-2/TRBV6-3
d_gene: .
j_gene: TRBJ2-7
abundance: .
CDR3aa: CASSKEGFGEQYF
CDR3nt: TGTGCCAGCAGTAAGGAGGGCTTTGGTGAGCAGTACTTC

v_gene: TRBV20-1
d_gene: TRBD2
j_gene: TRBJ2-7
abundance: .
CDR3aa: CSAISRDYPYEQYF
CDR3nt: TGCAGTGCTATCTCCCGGGACTACCCCTACGAGCAGTACTTC

v_gene: TRBV7-2
d_gene: .
j_gene: TRBJ1-6
abundance: .
CDR3aa: CASSLDSAYNSPLHF
CDR3nt: TGTGCCAGCAGCTTAGACAGTGCCTATAATTCACCCCTCCACTTT

v_gene: TRBV20-1
d_gene: TRBD2
j_gene: TRBJ2-3
abundance: .
CDR3aa: CSAENRAGVFTDTQYF
CDR3nt: TGCAGTGCTGAGAACAGAGCGGGGGTTTTCACAGATACGCAGTATTTT

v_gene: TRBV30
d_gene: TRBD2
j_gene: TRBJ2-1
abundance: .
CDR3aa: CAWSVRAGGNEQFF
CDR3nt: TGTGCCTGGAGTGTAAGAGCGGGGGGGAATGAGCAGTTCTTC

v_gene: TRBV20-1
d_gene: TRBD1
j_gene: TRBJ1-2
abundance: few
CDR3aa: CSASLGTGVFTTF
CDR3nt: TGCAGTGCCAGCCTCGGGACAGGGGTTTTTACCACCTTC

v_gene: TRBV2
d_gene: .
j_gene: TRBJ2-1
abundance: few
CDR3aa: CASSLELGIGNEQFF
CDR3nt: TGTGCCAGCAGCCTAGAACTGGGTATAGGCAATGAGCAGTTCTTC

v_gene: TRBV5-1
d_gene: .
j_gene: TRBJ2-5
abundance: .
CDR3aa: CASRSDPQETQYF
CDR3nt: TGCGCCAGCAGAAGTGACCCGCAAGAGACCCAGTACTTC

v_gene: TRBV30
d_gene: .
j_gene: TRBJ1-2
abundance: .
CDR3aa: CAWGLNNYGYTF
CDR3nt: TGTGCCTGGGGACTGAATAACTATGGCTACACCTTC

v_gene: TRBV4-1
d_gene: TRBD2
j_gene: TRBJ2-4
abundance: few
CDR3aa: CASSQEGTSGSKAKNIQYF
CDR3nt: TGCGCCAGCAGCCAAGAGGGGACTAGCGGGAGCAAGGCCAAAAACATTCAGTACTTC

v_gene: TRBV5-1
d_gene: TRBD2
j_gene: TRBJ2-7
abundance: few
CDR3aa: CASSLGLADLYEQYF
CDR3nt: TGCGCCAGCAGCCTCGGGCTAGCGGATCTCTACGAGCAGTACTTC

v_gene: TRBV6-1
d_gene: .
j_gene: TRBJ2-3
abundance: .
CDR3aa: CASSGPKTDTQYF
CDR3nt: TGTGCCAGCAGTGGCCCAAAGACAGATACGCAGTATTTT

v_gene: TRBV12-3/TRBV12-4
d_gene: TRBD1
j_gene: TRBJ2-1
abundance: many
CDR3aa: CASRGTGGSYNEQFF
CDR3nt: TGTGCCAGTCGAGGGACAGGTGGCTCCTACAATGAGCAGTTCTTC

v_gene: TRBV7-3
d_gene: .
j_gene: TRBJ2-7
abundance: .
CDR3aa: CASSSTGGVNEQYF
CDR3nt: TGTGCCAGCAGCTCTACCGGGGGAGTCAACGAGCAGTACTTC

v_gene: TRBV25-1
d_gene: .
j_gene: TRBJ1-5
abundance: few
CDR3aa: CASSETWSYQPQHF
CDR3nt: TGTGCCAGCAGTGAAACGTGGAGTTATCAGCCCCAGCATTTT

v_gene: TRBV29-1
d_gene: TRBD1
j_gene: TRBJ1-4
abundance: few
CDR3aa: CSVSTGGIPGQGTTNEKLFF
CDR3nt: TGCAGCGTTTCTACCGGAGGTATTCCGGGACAGGGAACAACTAATGAAAAACTGTTTTTT

v_gene: TRBV9
d_gene: TRBD2
j_gene: TRBJ2-1
abundance: .
CDR3aa: CASSQPTQAGVKSNEQFF
CDR3nt: TGTGCCAGCAGCCAACCAACCCAAGCGGGGGTGAAGAGCAATGAGCAGTTCTTC

v_gene: TRBV29-1
d_gene: .
j_gene: TRBJ2-1
abundance: .
CDR3aa: CSVPGTAGNEQFF
CDR3nt: TGCAGCGTCCCCGGGACAGCGGGCAATGAGCAGTTCTTC

v_gene: TRBV4-1
d_gene: .
j_gene: TRBJ1-1
abundance: few
CDR3aa: CASSHFNRVSRTEAFF
CDR3nt: TGCGCCAGCAGCCACTTTAACAGGGTTTCTAGGACTGAAGCTTTCTTT

v_gene: TRBV11-1
d_gene: .
j_gene: TRBJ2-1
abundance: .
CDR3aa: CASSLALGTTYNEQFF
CDR3nt: TGTGCCAGCAGCTTAGCGCTCGGGACAACATACAATGAGCAGTTCTTC

v_gene: TRBV12-3/TRBV12-4
d_gene: TRBD1
j_gene: TRBJ1-6
abundance: .
CDR3aa: CASSSQGAFHSPLHF
CDR3nt: TGTGCCAGCAGCTCGCAGGGGGCGTTTCATTCACCCCTCCACTTT

v_gene: TRBV5-1
d_gene: .
j_gene: TRBJ1-1
abundance: many
CDR3aa: CASSLKRNTEAFF
CDR3nt: TGTGCCAGCAGCTTAAAAAGGAACACTGAAGCTTTCTTT

v_gene: TRBV7-2
d_gene: .
j_gene: TRBJ2-1
abundance: .
CDR3aa: CASSLGRTNLGNEQFF
CDR3nt: TGTGCCAGCAGCTTAGGCAGGACTAATCTAGGGAATGAGCAGTTCTTC

v_gene: TRBV5-1
d_gene: TRBD2
j_gene: TRBJ2-1
abundance: many
CDR3aa: CASSLARLAANNEQFF
CDR3nt: TGCGCCAGCAGCTTGGCCAGACTAGCGGCCAACAATGAGCAGTTCTTC

v_gene: TRBV7-9
d_gene: .
j_gene: TRBJ1-1
abundance: few
CDR3aa: CASSPRGVTMNTEAFF
CDR3nt: TGTGCCAGCAGCCCGAGGGGGGTTACTATGAACACTGAAGCTTTCTTT

v_gene: TRBV24-1
d_gene: TRBD1
j_gene: TRBJ2-7
abundance: .
CDR3aa: CATSDFPGQGQYF
CDR3nt: TGTGCCACCAGTGATTTTCCCGGACAGGGGCAGTACTTC

v_gene: TRBV11-3
d_gene: .
j_gene: TRBJ1-1
abundance: few
CDR3aa: CASSLTTREGDTEAFF
CDR3nt: TGTGCCAGCAGCTTAACTACAAGGGAGGGGGACACTGAAGCTTTCTTT

v_gene: TRBV5-1
d_gene: .
j_gene: TRBJ2-3
abundance: .
CDR3aa: CASREVPTGAADTQYF
CDR3nt: TGCGCCAGCCGGGAGGTCCCGACAGGGGCTGCAGATACGCAGTATTTT

v_gene: TRBV6-5
d_gene: .
j_gene: TRBJ1-2
abundance: few
CDR3aa: CASSYRTSAADHYGYTF
CDR3nt: TGTGCCAGCAGCTACCGGACGAGTGCCGCAGATCACTATGGCTACACCTTC

v_gene: TRBV24-1
d_gene: .
j_gene: TRBJ2-7
abundance: .
CDR3aa: CATSDSRQMTYEQYF
CDR3nt: TGTGCCACCAGTGACTCTAGACAGATGACCTACGAGCAGTACTTC

v_gene: TRBV27
d_gene: .
j_gene: TRBJ2-1
abundance: few
CDR3aa: CASSLLGDNEQFF
CDR3nt: TGTGCCAGCAGTTTATTAGGGGACAATGAGCAGTTCTTC

v_gene: TRBV12-3/TRBV12-4
d_gene: TRBD2
j_gene: TRBJ2-1
abundance: many
CDR3aa: CASSLRGGRAYNEQFF
CDR3nt: TGTGCCAGCAGTTTACGAGGTGGGAGGGCCTACAATGAGCAGTTCTTC

v_gene: TRBV12-3/TRBV12-4
d_gene: .
j_gene: TRBJ1-2
abundance: few
CDR3aa: CASSWSESGPFHTF
CDR3nt: TGTGCCAGCAGTTGGTCTGAATCGGGCCCCTTCCACACCTTC

v_gene: TRBV5-5
d_gene: TRBD1
j_gene: TRBJ2-7
abundance: .
CDR3aa: CASTSGTAISYEQYF
CDR3nt: TGTGCCAGCACCTCCGGGACAGCGATATCCTACGAGCAGTACTTC

v_gene: TRBV4-1
d_gene: .
j_gene: TRBJ2-7
abundance: .
CDR3aa: CASSQVLGAEYEQYF
CDR3nt: TGCGCCAGCAGCCAAGTTTTAGGGGCCGAATACGAGCAGTACTTC